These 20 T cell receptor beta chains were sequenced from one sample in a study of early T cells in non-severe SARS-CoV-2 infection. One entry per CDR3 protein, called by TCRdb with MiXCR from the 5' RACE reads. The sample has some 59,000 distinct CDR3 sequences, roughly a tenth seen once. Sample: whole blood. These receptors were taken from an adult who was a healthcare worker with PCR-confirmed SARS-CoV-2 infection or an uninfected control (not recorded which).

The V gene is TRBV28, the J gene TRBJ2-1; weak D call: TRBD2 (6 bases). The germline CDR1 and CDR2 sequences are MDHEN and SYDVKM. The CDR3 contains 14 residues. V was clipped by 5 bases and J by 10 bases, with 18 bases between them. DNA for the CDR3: TGTGCCAGCAGTCTAGCGCTCGCGGACCGAGAGCAGTTCTTC. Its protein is CASSLALADREQFF.

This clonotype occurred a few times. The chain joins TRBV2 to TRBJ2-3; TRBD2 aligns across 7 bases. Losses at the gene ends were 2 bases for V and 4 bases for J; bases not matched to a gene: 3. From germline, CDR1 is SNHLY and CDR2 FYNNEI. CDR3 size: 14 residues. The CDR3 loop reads CASSETSVADTQYF. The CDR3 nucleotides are TGTGCCAGCAGTGAAACTAGCGTCGCAGATACGCAGTATTTT.

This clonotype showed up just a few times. CDR3 DNA sequence: TGTGCCAGCAGATACCAGGGAAGTGGCTACACCTTC. As protein: CASRYQGSGYTF. This chain joins TRBV6-5 and TRBJ1-2; the D gene is possibly TRBD1 (5 bases). With 6 bases removed from V and 7 bases from J, the gap between germline ends came to 12 bases. The CDR3 length is 12 residues. Germline V gives CDR1 MNHEY, CDR2 SVGAGI.

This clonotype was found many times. Written as DNA, the CDR3 is TGTGCCAGCAGCCGGGAAGACAGGGGAGCTGAAAAACTGTTTTTT. Translation gives CASSREDRGAEKLFF. This rearrangement joins TRBV5-8 to TRBJ1-4; TRBD1 matches at 8 bases. The trim removed 4 bases at V and 7 bases at J, leaving 9 bases unmatched. CDR1 is SGHTS, CDR2 YDEGEE, per germline. The CDR3 covers 15 residues.

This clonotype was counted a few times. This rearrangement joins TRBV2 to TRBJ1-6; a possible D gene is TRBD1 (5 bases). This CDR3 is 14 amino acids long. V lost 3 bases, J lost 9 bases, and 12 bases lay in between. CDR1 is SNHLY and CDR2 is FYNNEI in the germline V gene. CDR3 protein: CASSDRQGSSPLHF. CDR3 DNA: TGTGCCAGCAGTGACCGGCAGGGTAGTTCACCCCTCCACTTT.

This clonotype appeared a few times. The CDR3 is CASSLTGGNYEQYF. In nucleotides, the CDR3 is TGTGCCAGCAGCTTAACAGGGGGCAATTACGAGCAGTACTTC. The rearrangement links TRBV7-2 to TRBJ2-7, with 9 bases matching TRBD1. V shed 2 bases, J shed 4 bases, and the junction held 3 bases outside the gene matches. Per the germline V gene, CDR1 is SGHTA and CDR2 is FQGNSA. This CDR3 spans 14 amino acids. Variable domain in full (rest from reference TRBV7-2 and TRBJ2-7): GAGVSQSPSNKVTEKGKDVELRCDPISGHTALYWYRQSLGQGLEFLIYFQGNSAPDKSGLPSDRFSAERTGGSVSTLTIQRTQQEDSAVYLCASSLTGGNYEQYFGPGTRLTVT.

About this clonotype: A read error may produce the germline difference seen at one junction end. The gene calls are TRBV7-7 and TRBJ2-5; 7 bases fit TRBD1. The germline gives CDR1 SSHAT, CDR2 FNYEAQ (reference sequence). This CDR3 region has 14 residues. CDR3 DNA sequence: TGTGCTAGCAGCTTAGCCGGGACAGCGGAGACCCAGTACTTC. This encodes CASSLAGTAETQYF.

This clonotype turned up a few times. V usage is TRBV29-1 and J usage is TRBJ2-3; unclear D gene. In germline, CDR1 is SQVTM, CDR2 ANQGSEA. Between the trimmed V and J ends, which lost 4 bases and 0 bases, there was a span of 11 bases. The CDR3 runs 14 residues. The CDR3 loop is CSVGITTSTDTQYF. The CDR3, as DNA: TGCAGCGTTGGAATTACCACTAGCACAGATACGCAGTATTTT.

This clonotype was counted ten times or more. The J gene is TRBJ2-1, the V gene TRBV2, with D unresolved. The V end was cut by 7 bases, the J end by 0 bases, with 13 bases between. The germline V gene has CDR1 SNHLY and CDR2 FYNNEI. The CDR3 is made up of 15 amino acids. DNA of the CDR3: TGTGCCAGCACACGACCCAGAAGCTCCTACAATGAGCAGTTCTTC. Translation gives CASTRPRSSYNEQFF.

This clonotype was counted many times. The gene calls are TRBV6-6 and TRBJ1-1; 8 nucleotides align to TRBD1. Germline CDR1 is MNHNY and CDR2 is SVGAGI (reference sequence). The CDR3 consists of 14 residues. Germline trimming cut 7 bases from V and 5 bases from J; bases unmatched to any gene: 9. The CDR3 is CASIEDRAGTEAFF. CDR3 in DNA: TGTGCCAGCATAGAGGACAGGGCGGGGACTGAAGCTTTCTTT.

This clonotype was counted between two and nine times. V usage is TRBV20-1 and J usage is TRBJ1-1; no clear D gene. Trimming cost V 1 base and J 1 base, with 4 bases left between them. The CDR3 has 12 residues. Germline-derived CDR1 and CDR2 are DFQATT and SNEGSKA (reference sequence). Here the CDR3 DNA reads TGCAGTGCTAGAGCCGGGAACACTGAAGCTTTCTTT. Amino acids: CSARAGNTEAFF.

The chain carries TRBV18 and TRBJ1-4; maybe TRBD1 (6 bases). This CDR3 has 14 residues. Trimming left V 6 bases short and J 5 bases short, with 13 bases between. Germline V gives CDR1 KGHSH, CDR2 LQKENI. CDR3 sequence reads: CASSPNRVNEKLFF. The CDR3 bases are TGTGCCAGCTCGCCCAACAGGGTAAATGAAAAACTGTTTTTT.

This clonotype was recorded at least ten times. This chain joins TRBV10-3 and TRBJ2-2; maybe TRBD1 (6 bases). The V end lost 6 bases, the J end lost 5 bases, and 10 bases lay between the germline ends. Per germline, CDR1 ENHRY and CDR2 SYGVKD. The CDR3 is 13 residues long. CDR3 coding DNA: TGTGCCATCAGGATACAGGGAACCGGGGAGCTGTTTTTT. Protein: CAIRIQGTGELFF.

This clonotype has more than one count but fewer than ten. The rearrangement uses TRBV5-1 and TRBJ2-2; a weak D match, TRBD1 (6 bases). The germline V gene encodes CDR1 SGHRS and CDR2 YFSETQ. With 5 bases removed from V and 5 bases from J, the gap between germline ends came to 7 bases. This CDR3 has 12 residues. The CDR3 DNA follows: TGCGCCAGCAGACAGGGTACCGGGGAGCTGTTTTTT. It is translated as CASRQGTGELFF.

This CDR3 reads CARRLGDTQYF. The CDR3 DNA reads TGTGCCAGGAGACTAGGAGATACGCAGTATTTT. This chain joins TRBV2 and TRBJ2-3, with TRBD2 as a possible D gene (6 bases). CDR1 is SNHLY, CDR2 FYNNEI, per germline. The CDR3 has 11 residues. V was trimmed by 9 bases and J by 5 bases, leaving 9 bases between them.

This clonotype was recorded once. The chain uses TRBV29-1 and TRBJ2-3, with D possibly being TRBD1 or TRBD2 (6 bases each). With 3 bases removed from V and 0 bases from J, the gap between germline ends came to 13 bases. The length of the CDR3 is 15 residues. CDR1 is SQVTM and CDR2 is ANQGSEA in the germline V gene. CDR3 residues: CSVERRGDSTDTQYF. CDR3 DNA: TGCAGCGTTGAGAGAAGGGGGGATAGCACAGATACGCAGTATTTT.

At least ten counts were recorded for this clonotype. In DNA form, the CDR3 reads TGCAGTGCTGCCCGAGGGGTCACCGGGGAGCTGTTTTTT. It encodes CSAARGVTGELFF. J is TRBJ2-2 and V is TRBV20-1; D may correspond to TRBD1 or TRBD2 (5 bases each). The CDR3 consists of 13 residues. The V gene's germline CDR1 is DFQATT and CDR2 SNEGSKA (reference sequence). Trimming pared 5 bases from V and 4 bases from J, leaving 11 bases between.

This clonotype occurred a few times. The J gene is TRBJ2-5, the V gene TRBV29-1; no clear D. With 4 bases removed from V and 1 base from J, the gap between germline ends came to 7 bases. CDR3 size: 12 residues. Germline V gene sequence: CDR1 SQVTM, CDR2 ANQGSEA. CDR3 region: CSVGRAQETQYF. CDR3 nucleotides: TGCAGCGTTGGCCGGGCCCAAGAGACCCAGTACTTC.

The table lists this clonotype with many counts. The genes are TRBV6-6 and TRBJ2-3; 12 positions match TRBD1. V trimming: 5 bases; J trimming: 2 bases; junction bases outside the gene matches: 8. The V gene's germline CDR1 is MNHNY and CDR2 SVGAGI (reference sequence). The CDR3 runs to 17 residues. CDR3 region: CASSPPPGQGATDTQYF. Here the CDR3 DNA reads TGTGCCAGCAGTCCCCCCCCGGGACAGGGGGCCACAGATACGCAGTATTTT.

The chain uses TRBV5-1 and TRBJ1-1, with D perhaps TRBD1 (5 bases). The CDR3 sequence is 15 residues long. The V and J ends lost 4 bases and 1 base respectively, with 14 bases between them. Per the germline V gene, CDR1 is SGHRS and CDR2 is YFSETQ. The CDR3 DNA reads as TGCGCCAGCAGCCATGGTCCAGGGTCGAACACTGAAGCTTTCTTT. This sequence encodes CASSHGPGSNTEAFF.